This is a list of T cell receptor beta chains from one sample in a study of control samples from healthy donors and cancer patients. Here immunoSEQ multiplex PCR was the method, and the copy in TCRdb shows in-frame clones only, minus some. Counted here are over 100,000 clones, 90% occurring once; the ten biggest clones make up approximately 4%. Material for sequencing was blood. These receptors were collected from a human donor in good health. The donor label of this sample is uncertain. Each CDR3 is given with its conserved first and last residue. A D gene is named only where the DNA matches it firmly. Rows give clone size only sometimes, using once, few, many, or a class for an expanded clone.

d_gene | j_gene | abundance | v_gene | CDR3nt | CDR3aa
TRBD1 | TRBJ2-7 | - | TRBV10-3 | TGTGCCATCAGTGGCGCCGCGGACAGGGATCAAGGTCAGCAGTACTTC | CAISGAADRDQGQQYF
TRBD1 | TRBJ2-2 | - | TRBV5-4 | TGTGCCAGCAGCTTGGGACAGGGGATATACGGGGAGCTGTTTTTT | CASSLGQGIYGELFF
- | TRBJ1-6 | - | TRBV27 | TGTGCCAGCAGTTTATACGTAACGGGGGTCGAATCACCCCTCCACTTT | CASSLYVTGVESPLHF
TRBD1 | TRBJ1-4 | - | TRBV28 | TGTGCCAGCAGTTCACCCGACAGGGAACCAACTAATGAAAAACTGTTTTTT | CASSSPDREPTNEKLFF
- | TRBJ1-1 | few | TRBV9 | TGTGCCAGCAGCGTAGATACGGCGAACACTGAAGCTTTCTTT | CASSVDTANTEAFF
TRBD2 | TRBJ2-5 | - | TRBV10-3 | TGTGCCATCGGAGGTAGCGGGAGCGTCCAAGAGACCCAGTACTTC | CAIGGSGSVQETQYF
TRBD1 | TRBJ2-3 | - | TRBV11-2 | TGTGCCAGCAGCCGACAGGGGGGCACAGATACGCAGTATTTT | CASSRQGGTDTQYF
TRBD1 | TRBJ1-2 | - | TRBV3-1/TRBV3-2 | TGTGCCAGCAGCCAAGCTCGGACAGGGGTCTCAGTTGGCTACACCTTC | CASSQARTGVSVGYTF
- | TRBJ2-5 | once | TRBV7-2 | TGTGCCAGCAGCTCAGGGCCTGGGGCTCAAGAGACCCAGTACTTC | CASSSGPGAQETQYF
- | TRBJ1-1 | - | TRBV11-2 | TGTGCCAGCAGCGCAAAGGACAAGACTGAAGCTTTCTTT | CASSAKDKTEAFF
TRBD2 | TRBJ2-3 | - | TRBV5-1 | TGCGCCACCTCAGGAGCGGGGGAAACAGATACGCAGTATTTT | CATSGAGETDTQYF
- | TRBJ1-2 | - | TRBV28 | TGTGCCAGCAGCTCGCTTGACGGGAATAACTATGGCTACACCTTC | CASSSLDGNNYGYTF
TRBD1 | TRBJ1-2 | - | TRBV29-1 | TGCAGCGCCCCGGGACAGATCCATGGCTACACCTTC | CSAPGQIHGYTF
TRBD1 | TRBJ1-5 | - | TRBV6-1 | TGTGCCAGCAGTGAAGCACGGACAGGGGCAGGTCAGCCCCAGCATTTT | CASSEARTGAGQPQHF
- | TRBJ2-1 | once | TRBV7-3 | TGTGCCAGCAGCTTATCTGGGGACGATGAGCAGTTCTTC | CASSLSGDDEQFF
TRBD1 | TRBJ1-2 | - | TRBV27 | TGTGCCAGCAGTTTGGGACAGGGGAACTATGGCTACACCTTC | CASSLGQGNYGYTF
- | TRBJ2-1 | - | TRBV4-1 | TGCGCCAGCAGCCAAGATGGGGCAGGTTCCGACAATGAGCAGTTCTTC | CASSQDGAGSDNEQFF
TRBD1 | TRBJ1-5 | - | TRBV2 | TGTGCCAGCAGTGAAGCGGCGCAGGGGGCAGGTGTGGGTCAGCCCCAGCATTTT | CASSEAAQGAGVGQPQHF